Described below is a single T cell receptor (beta chain) sequence and its context. Its antigen remains unidentified. CDR1 and CDR2 from the germline V gene are MNHEY and SMNVEV (reference sequence). This CDR3 contains 13 residues. V lost 5 bases to trimming and J lost 7 bases, with 12 bases between them. This specimen belongs to a study of Ad26.COV2.S vaccination and SARS-CoV-2 variants. Whole-study context: Ad26.COV2.S arm of COV1001 included the donor.

The study, taken as a whole, reports: Measurement of non-spike TCR breadth gave similar results in vaccine and placebo recipients. Measurements of TCR breadth and depth may have given underestimates of the total T cell responses.

Data came from immunoSEQ multiplex PCR; TCRdb stores just in-frame clones and leaves some out. The sample consists of 350,000 to 500,000 clones, approximately 92% of them appearing once. Treatment given: 15 to 20 received Ad26.COV2.S at low or high dose, single or two shots; 5 received placebo; per-sample allocation not given. Material that was analyzed had been drawn on day 63 after the first vaccine or placebo injection. The TCR originated in a person between 18 and 65 years old who received the Ad26.COV2.S COVID-19 vaccine or a placebo. Source: peripheral blood, taken in a trial of Ad26.COV2.S vaccine versus placebo. The chain has TRBV27 and TRBJ2-1, with a tentative D call TRBD2 (5 bases). The CDR3 DNA reads as TGTGCCAGCAGTCCATGGACTGAAAATGAGCAGTTCTTC. This gives the protein CASSPWTENEQFF.